The 10 T cell receptor beta chains given below trace back to one sample, sequenced in a study of T cell responses to AZD1222 COVID-19 vaccine. Using immunoSEQ multiplex PCR, the repertoire was profiled, and TCRdb retains in-frame clones only, with some absent. This sample has 140,000 to 150,000 clones, with 91% found just once. The sample consisted of peripheral blood, taken on day 0 of AZD1222 vaccination. These receptors originate from an adult in good health.

The chain carries TRBV4-3 and TRBJ1-4, with a weak D call TRBD1 (5 bases). With 1 base removed from V and 8 bases from J, the gap between germline ends came to 11 bases. Germline V gene data show CDR1 as LGHNA and CDR2 as YSLEER. This CDR3 is 14 amino acids long. The CDR3 here is CASSQGGRLEKLFF. The CDR3 DNA follows: TGCGCCAGCAGCCAAGGGGGACGTCTAGAAAAACTGTTTTTT.

J is TRBJ2-7 and V is TRBV13; D ambiguous. The V gene lost 2 bases and the J gene lost 3 bases, with 2 bases spanning the gap. Looked up from germline, CDR1 is PRHDT and CDR2 is FYEKMQ (reference sequence). The CDR3 runs 11 residues. The CDR3 DNA sequence: TGTGCCAGCAGCTTACTCTACGAGCAGTACTTC. It translates to CASSLLYEQYF.

A single count supports this clone. The CDR3 DNA reads as TGTGCCAGCAGTTTCCAGCCCTCCGGTGAGCAGTACTTC. Amino acids: CASSFQPSGEQYF. The V gene is TRBV12-3 or TRBV12-4, the J gene TRBJ2-7; D remains ambiguous. V lost 3 bases, J lost 7 bases, and 13 bases lay in between. This CDR3 has 13 amino acids.

The chain links TRBV11-2 to TRBJ2-3; the D call may be TRBD1 or TRBD2 (5 bases each). Trimming shortened V by 1 base and J by 7 bases, and 15 bases separated the two germline ends. CDR3 length equals 15 residues. Germline values: CDR1 SGHAT, CDR2 FQNNGV. The CDR3 coding sequence is TGTGCCAGCAGCTTAGCGGGACCTGCGACAAATACGCAGTATTTT. Its protein product is CASSLAGPATNTQYF.

V and J are TRBV18 and TRBJ2-7; D may be TRBD2 (7 bases). The CDR3 totals 13 residues. CDR1 is KGHSH, CDR2 LQKENI, per germline. Trimming stripped 6 bases from V and 6 bases from J, with 15 bases between. The CDR3 DNA sequence: TGTGCCAGCTCGACGGGGGGACACCTCGAGCAGTACTTC. This sequence encodes CASSTGGHLEQYF.

J is TRBJ1-4 and V is TRBV6-6; perhaps TRBD1 as D (6 bases). Per germline, CDR1 MNHNY and CDR2 SVGAGI (reference sequence). V lost 6 bases, J lost 8 bases, and 16 bases lay in between. The CDR3 has 14 residues. In DNA form, the CDR3 reads TGTGCCAGCAGCTACAGGGTTCGCGAGGAAAAACTGTTTTTT. Its protein is CASSYRVREEKLFF.

The chain is built from TRBV5-5 and TRBJ2-1, with D perhaps matching TRBD2 (7 bases). V gave up 4 bases and J gave up 10 bases, with 18 bases separating them. Germline CDR1 is SGHKS and CDR2 is YYEKEE (reference sequence). The CDR3 runs to 14 residues. In DNA form, the CDR3 reads TGTGCCAGCAGCCCTTGGGGGGGGCCTTGGGAGCAGTTCTTC. Translated: CASSPWGGPWEQFF. The complete variable domain, with remaining parts taken from reference TRBV5-5 and TRBJ2-1, reads DAGVTQSPTHLIKTRGQQVTLRCSPISGHKSVSWYQQVLGQGPQFIFQYYEKEERGRGNFPDRFSARQFPNYSSELNVNALLLGDSALYLCASSPWGGPWEQFFGPGTRLTVL.

Only a few counts were recorded for this clone. This chain links TRBV27 with TRBJ1-5; unclear D gene. The germline V gene has CDR1 MNHEY and CDR2 SMNVEV (reference sequence). CDR3 length: 16 residues. The V and J ends lost 6 bases and 2 bases respectively, with 17 bases between them. The CDR3 region is CASSSLLARGNQPQHF. The CDR3 DNA is TGTGCCAGCAGCTCTCTTCTCGCGAGGGGCAATCAGCCCCAGCATTTT.

V is TRBV4-1 and J is TRBJ2-1; 8 nucleotides align to TRBD2. The germline gives CDR1 MGHRA, CDR2 YSYEKL. The V segment lost 5 bases and the J segment 5 bases; nucleotides outside the gene matches: 8. This CDR3 spans 15 amino acids. This CDR3 is CASSFYSGVDNEQFF. CDR3 bases: TGCGCCAGCAGCTTCTATAGCGGGGTCGACAATGAGCAGTTCTTC.

This chain connects TRBV18 to TRBJ1-3; no reliable D call. Per germline, CDR1 KGHSH and CDR2 LQKENI. Trimming took 0 bases from V and 4 from J, leaving 1 base between them. CDR3 size: 12 residues. As DNA, the CDR3 is TGTGCCAGCTCACCACCAGGAAACACCATATATTTT. Translated: CASSPPGNTIYF.